The 22 T cell receptor beta chains listed next were all sequenced from one sample in a study of blood T cell repertoires in COVID-19. This table comes from immunoSEQ multiplex PCR, and its TCRdb copy is limited to in-frame clones, with some not included. The sample shows hundreds of thousands of clones, 88% of them seen only once. The sample was PBMCs or T cells enriched from blood (not recorded which). The receptors here all came from a woman in her thirties who had recovered from COVID-19.

The chain employs TRBV27 and TRBJ2-1, with a weak D call TRBD2 (5 bases). This CDR3 is built from 16 residues. The V end lost 5 bases, the J end lost 8 bases, and 22 bases lay between the germline ends. Germline lookup yields CDR1 MNHEY and CDR2 SMNVEV (reference sequence). The CDR3 nucleotides are TGTGCCAGCAGTCTTCAAACTAGTCTCAGATTCGATGAGCAGTTCTTC. Translated: CASSLQTSLRFDEQFF.

CDR3: CASSSLLGGGSYEQYF. The CDR3 region has the DNA TGTGCCAGCAGTTCCCTCCTGGGGGGGGGCTCCTACGAGCAGTACTTC. The V gene is TRBV27, the J gene TRBJ2-7; 7 nucleotides align to TRBD2. This CDR3 has 16 residues. Germline trimming cut 4 bases from V and 0 bases from J; bases unmatched to any gene: 9. The germline gives CDR1 MNHEY, CDR2 SMNVEV (reference sequence).

This clone is a singleton in its sample. The chain recombines TRBV28 with TRBJ2-7; TRBD1 aligns across 10 bases. The CDR3 has 20 amino acids. Unmatched junction bases numbered 18, after V lost 4 bases and J lost 0 bases. Germline CDR1 reads MDHEN; CDR2 reads SYDVKM. Here the CDR3 reads CASSSPPGQGSPWGSYEQYF. The CDR3, as DNA: TGTGCCAGCAGTTCCCCACCGGGACAGGGGTCCCCCTGGGGCTCCTACGAGCAGTACTTC.

The CDR3 sequence is CASSYLSADTEAFF. CDR3 DNA: TGTGCCAGCAGTTATTTATCTGCGGACACTGAAGCTTTCTTT. The chain recombines TRBV27 with TRBJ1-1; D is uncertain. V gave up 4 bases and J gave up 3 bases, with 12 bases separating them. The CDR3 consists of 14 residues. From germline, CDR1 is MNHEY and CDR2 SMNVEV (reference sequence).

Written as DNA, the CDR3 is TGTGCCAGCAGCTTTCGGACAGGGCCAAACGCCGGAGCTTTCTTT. Its translation: CASSFRTGPNAGAFF. V and J are TRBV13 and TRBJ1-1, with 8 positions matching TRBD1. Per the germline V gene, CDR1 is PRHDT and CDR2 is FYEKMQ (reference sequence). There are 15 residues in the CDR3. With V trimmed by 3 bases and J by 10 bases, 13 bases remained unmatched.

This sequence joins TRBV19 and TRBJ2-7, with 7 bases lining up with TRBD1. The CDR3 totals 13 residues. With V trimmed by 7 bases and J by 0 bases, 3 bases remained unmatched. Germline assignment: CDR1 LNHDA and CDR2 SQIVND (reference sequence). The DNA of the CDR3 is TGTGCCAGTACTGGACAGGTCTCCTACGAGCAGTACTTC. This encodes CASTGQVSYEQYF.

This clone was observed a few times. V usage is TRBV27 and J usage is TRBJ2-1; 12 bases line up with TRBD1. V trimming: 6 bases; J trimming: 8 bases; junction bases outside the gene matches: 8. This CDR3 is built from 15 residues. From germline, CDR1 is MNHEY and CDR2 SMNVEV (reference sequence). The CDR3 region has the DNA TGTGCCAGCAGCCTAACCCGGGACAGGGGGCATGAGCAGTTCTTC. It translates to CASSLTRDRGHEQFF.

The genes are TRBV11-3 and TRBJ2-1; 9 positions match TRBD1. Unmatched junction bases numbered 5, after V lost 5 bases and J lost 3 bases. The germline gives CDR1 SGHNT, CDR2 YENEEA. The CDR3 loop spans 15 amino acids. In DNA form, the CDR3 reads TGTGCCAGCAGCCCGCGGGGACAGGGCTACAATGAGCAGTTCTTC. Protein: CASSPRGQGYNEQFF.

The chain links TRBV6-5 to TRBJ1-1; D is unresolved. CDR1 and CDR2 from the germline V gene are MNHEY and SVGAGI. The CDR3 has 13 residues. With 6 bases removed from V and 1 base from J, the gap between germline ends came to 9 bases. The CDR3, as DNA: TGTGCCAGCAGGAGAAGCACGAACACTGAAGCTTTCTTT. This encodes CASRRSTNTEAFF.

The V call is TRBV6-5, the J call TRBJ2-3; perhaps TRBD2 as D (6 bases). V lost 4 bases to trimming and J lost 2 bases, with 10 bases between them. CDR1 and CDR2 (germline): MNHEY, SVGAGI. The CDR3 is 14 residues long. CDR3 nucleotide sequence: TGTGCCAGCAGTTTTAGCGGCGCCACAGATACGCAGTATTTT. It is translated as CASSFSGATDTQYF.

The chain joins TRBV5-4 to TRBJ2-3, with 9 bases identical to TRBD1. Germline-derived CDR1 and CDR2 are SGHNT and YYREEE (reference sequence). This CDR3 is 14 amino acids long. V lost 4 bases to trimming and J lost 5 bases; unmatched junction nucleotides: 5. The CDR3 loop reads CASSPRQGVDTQYF. In nucleotides, the CDR3 is TGTGCCAGCAGCCCAAGACAGGGGGTAGATACGCAGTATTTT.

This chain connects TRBV27 to TRBJ1-5; TRBD1 matches at 9 bases. The V gene's germline CDR1 is MNHEY and CDR2 SMNVEV (reference sequence). CDR3 length: 15 residues. Losses at the gene ends were 4 bases for V and 7 bases for J; bases not matched to a gene: 8. Here the CDR3 DNA reads TGTGCCAGCAGTTCTGGGACAGGGTTTGGGCAGCCCCAGCATTTT. Translation gives CASSSGTGFGQPQHF.

The chain recombines TRBV11-2 with TRBJ2-1, with a possible D match to TRBD2 (5 bases). CDR3 length equals 17 residues. Trimming shortened V by 3 bases and J by 6 bases, and 21 bases separated the two germline ends. Per germline, CDR1 SGHAT and CDR2 FQNNGV. The CDR3 reads CASSFLRVRVRGNEQFF. CDR3 sequence (DNA): TGTGCCAGCAGCTTTCTACGAGTGAGGGTACGAGGCAATGAGCAGTTCTTC.

The genes are TRBV28 and TRBJ1-2; no reliable D call. The CDR3 is made up of 15 amino acids. Trimming stripped 7 bases from V and 6 bases from J, with 21 bases between. Germline CDR1 and CDR2: MDHEN and SYDVKM. CDR3 DNA: TGTGCCAGCAACGGAGCGAAGGATTTCGCGAATGGCTACACCTTC. Protein: CASNGAKDFANGYTF.

The V gene is TRBV7-2, the J gene TRBJ2-7, with TRBD2 matching 14 bases. CDR1 and CDR2 (germline): SGHTA, FQGNSA. This CDR3 has 16 amino acids. V lost 10 bases to trimming and J lost 2 bases; unmatched junction nucleotides: 10. The CDR3 sequence is CATTGTSGRGAYEQYF. CDR3 coding DNA: TGTGCCACCACCGGGACTAGCGGGAGAGGGGCCTACGAGCAGTACTTC.

The chain couples TRBV7-3 to TRBJ2-2; D remains unclear. CDR1 is SGHTA, CDR2 FQGTGA, per germline. V shed 4 bases and J shed 3 bases, with 15 bases lying between them. The CDR3 contains 16 residues. The CDR3: CASSSSLLRDTGELFF. CDR3 nucleotides: TGTGCCAGCAGCTCCTCACTACTACGGGACACCGGGGAGCTGTTTTTT.

This chain joins TRBV2 and TRBJ1-1; 7 positions agree with TRBD1. The junction had 7 bases not matched to a gene; V was cut back by 5 bases and J by 4 bases. Per germline, CDR1 SNHLY and CDR2 FYNNEI. The CDR3 sequence is 14 residues long. The CDR3 DNA is TGTGCCAGCAGTTCGACAGGGTTCATCACTGAAGCTTTCTTT. Translation: CASSSTGFITEAFF.

This clone was seen once. The chain employs TRBV7-6 and TRBJ2-1; D remains unclear. The CDR3 has 15 amino acids. Germline V lookup: CDR1 SGHVS, CDR2 FNYEAQ. V was pared by 0 bases and J by 4 bases, with 10 bases between. The CDR3, as DNA: TGTGCCAGCAGCTTAGCGGGCCCCCTATACAATGAGCAGTTCTTC. This encodes CASSLAGPLYNEQFF.

The CDR3 here is CASSTRQGGREKLFF. CDR3 DNA: TGTGCCAGCAGCACCCGACAGGGGGGCCGAGAAAAACTGTTTTTT. This chain links TRBV9 with TRBJ1-4, with TRBD1 matching over 9 bases. Germline CDR1 is SGDLS and CDR2 is YYNGEE. V shed 4 bases, J shed 8 bases, and the junction held 9 bases outside the gene matches. The CDR3 has 15 amino acids.

V usage is TRBV5-1 and J usage is TRBJ1-4; 8 bases align to TRBD1. Germline CDR1 SGHRS, CDR2 YFSETQ. The junction had 7 bases not matched to a gene; V was cut back by 1 base and J by 5 bases. The CDR3 runs 16 residues. The CDR3 DNA is TGCGCCAGCAGCTTGCAAGGGTCAGGGGGCAATGAAAAACTGTTTTTT. Translated, it gives CASSLQGSGGNEKLFF. The full variable domain, its missing parts supplied by reference TRBV5-1 and TRBJ1-4, is KAGVTQTPRYLIKTRGQQVTLSCSPISGHRSVSWYQQTPGQGLQFLFEYFSETQRNKGNFPGRFSGRQFSNSRSEMNVSTLELGDSALYLCASSLQGSGGNEKLFFGSGTQLSVL.

The chain has TRBV19 and TRBJ2-3, with TRBD2 identical over 13 bases. CDR3 length equals 16 residues. CDR1 and CDR2 (germline): LNHDA, SQIVND (reference sequence). Trimming cost V 6 bases and J 3 bases; bases outside gene matches: 6. Here the CDR3 DNA reads TGTGCCAGTAGAGAACTAGCGGGGGGGCATACAGATACGCAGTATTTT. This translates into CASRELAGGHTDTQYF.

The J gene is TRBJ1-2, the V gene TRBV18, with 9 bases fitting TRBD1. CDR3 length: 13 residues. Germline V CDR1 and CDR2: KGHSH, LQKENI. V shed 6 bases and J 7 bases; nucleotides not matched to a gene: 6. CDR3 residues: CASSKGQGGGYTF. The CDR3, as DNA: TGTGCCAGCTCTAAGGGACAGGGCGGTGGCTACACCTTC. The variable domain in full, completed from reference TRBV18 and TRBJ1-2, reads NAGVMQNPRHLVRRRGQEARLRCSPMKGHSHVYWYRQLPEEGLKFMVYLQKENIIDESGMPKERFSAEFPKEGPSILRIQQVVRGDSAAYFCASSKGQGGGYTFGSGTRLTVV.